This is a list of T cell receptor beta chains from one sample in a study of cytomegalovirus exposure and HLA in healthy donors. The protocol was immunoSEQ multiplex PCR, while the TCRdb copy is restricted to in-frame clones and leaves out a portion. The data contain around 130,000 clones, 65% to 90% of them singletons. Sequenced material: PBMCs. The receptors were gathered from a man younger than 30 in good health and CMV-seronegative. CDR3s include the opening cysteine and the closing phenylalanine or tryptophan. Each record gives: J gene, D gene, V gene, clone size, CDR3 protein, CDR3 DNA. A D gene is named only where the DNA matches it firmly. Expanded clones are given a class, and other clones once, few, many or no size at all.

TRBJ1-1 | NA | TRBV4-1 | NA | CASSLTLRGLSFF | TGCGCCAGCAGCCTCACCCTCCGGGGGTTGTCTTTCTTT
TRBJ2-2 | NA | TRBV6-1 | NA | CASSEVATGELFF | TGTGCCAGCAGTGAAGTAGCTACCGGGGAGCTGTTTTTT
TRBJ2-7 | TRBD1 | TRBV10-3 | once | CAISEPGTASYEQYF | TGTGCCATCAGTGAGCCCGGGACAGCATCCTACGAGCAGTACTTC
TRBJ2-3 | NA | TRBV25-1 | NA | CASSIQGTDTQYF | TGTGCCAGCAGCATACAGGGCACAGATACGCAGTATTTT
TRBJ2-7 | NA | TRBV13 | NA | CASSFTYEQYF | TGTGCCAGCAGCTTCACCTACGAGCAGTACTTC
TRBJ2-2 | NA | TRBV11-2 | NA | CASSLQGTGELFF | TGTGCCAGCAGCCTACAGGGTACCGGGGAGCTGTTTTTT
TRBJ1-1 | TRBD1 | TRBV4-1 | NA | CASSPNPTGVNTEAFF | TGCGCCAGCAGCCCAAACCCGACAGGGGTGAACACTGAAGCTTTCTTT
TRBJ1-2 | TRBD1 | TRBV2 | NA | CASRDRGRPNYGYTF | TGTGCCAGCAGGGACAGGGGACGGCCTAACTATGGCTACACCTTC
TRBJ2-6 | TRBD2 | TRBV9 | NA | CASSARLAGVSGANVLTF | TGTGCCAGCAGCGCCCGACTAGCGGGGGTATCTGGGGCCAACGTCCTGACTTTC
TRBJ1-2 | NA | TRBV5-1 | NA | CASSLDRNYGYTF | TGCGCCAGCAGCTTGGACAGAAACTATGGCTACACCTTC
TRBJ1-1 | NA | TRBV29-1 | NA | CSVGRGSNTEAFF | TGCAGCGTTGGCAGGGGTAGTAACACTGAAGCTTTCTTT
TRBJ2-3 | TRBD2 | TRBV9 | NA | CASSLLAGGTDTQYF | TGTGCCAGCAGCTTACTAGCGGGGGGCACAGATACGCAGTATTTT
TRBJ2-2 | TRBD1 | TRBV7-6 | NA | CASSLGQGTTGELFF | TGTGCCAGCAGCTTAGGACAGGGGACCACCGGGGAGCTGTTTTTT
TRBJ1-3 | NA | TRBV5-1 | NA | CASSGPDNTIYF | TGCGCCAGCAGCGGGCCAGACAACACCATATATTTT
TRBJ2-7 | TRBD2 | TRBV6-4 | NA | CASSECLAGTTYEQYF | TGTGCCAGCAGTGAATGTCTAGCGGGGACCACCTACGAGCAGTACTTC
TRBJ2-7 | NA | TRBV7-2 | NA | CASSLSGDAYEQYF | TGTGCCAGCAGCTTATCGGGGGACGCTTACGAGCAGTACTTC
TRBJ2-7 | TRBD2 | TRBV4-2 | NA | CASSQEFGGGVGYEQYF | TGTGCCAGCAGCCAAGAGTTTGGCGGGGGGGTTGGGTACGAGCAGTACTTC
TRBJ1-6 | NA | TRBV9 | few | CASSARVGPLHF | TGTGCCAGCAGCGCCAGGGTTGGACCCCTCCACTTT
TRBJ1-5 | TRBD1 | TRBV29-1 | NA | CSVRTGVGQPQHF | TGCAGCGTGCGGACAGGGGTGGGTCAGCCCCAGCATTTT
TRBJ1-1 | NA | TRBV11-1 | NA | CASSPRAGRDTEAFF | TGTGCCAGCAGCCCACGAGCGGGGCGGGACACTGAAGCTTTCTTT
TRBJ2-3 | TRBD2 | TRBV4-3 | few | CASSQDQLAGTDTQYF | TGCGCCAGCAGCCAAGATCAACTAGCGGGCACAGATACGCAGTATTTT
TRBJ1-5 | TRBD1 | TRBV18 | NA | CASSLPGTANQPQHF | TGTGCCAGCTCACTCCCTGGGACAGCAAATCAGCCCCAGCATTTT
TRBJ1-6 | NA | TRBV4-3 | once | CASSPQGGGWNSPLHF | TGCGCCAGCAGCCCCCAGGGAGGGGGGTGGAATTCACCCCTCCACTTT
TRBJ1-2 | NA | TRBV30 | NA | CAWKRSGQINYGYTF | TGTGCCTGGAAGAGGTCAGGGCAAATTAACTATGGCTACACCTTC
TRBJ1-5 | NA | TRBV18 | few | CASSPLQGRNQPQHF | TGTGCCAGCTCACCACTACAGGGTCGTAATCAGCCCCAGCATTTT
TRBJ2-1 | NA | TRBV30 | NA | CAWRWGVDEQFF | TGTGCCTGGAGGTGGGGGGTTGATGAGCAGTTCTTC
TRBJ1-1 | TRBD1 | TRBV7-2 | NA | CASSLVNRGPTVYTEAFF | TGTGCCAGCAGCTTAGTTAACAGGGGCCCAACTGTATACACTGAAGCTTTCTTT
TRBJ2-7 | TRBD1 | TRBV5-1 | NA | CASSPDRGLRPQSTPGPIYEQYF | TGCGCCAGCAGCCCGGACAGGGGGCTAAGGCCGCAAAGCACCCCCGGCCCAATCTACGAGCAGTACTTC
TRBJ1-1 | NA | TRBV27 | NA | CASSFYQDMNTEAFF | TGTGCCAGCAGTTTTTATCAAGACATGAACACTGAAGCTTTCTTT
TRBJ2-1 | TRBD1 | TRBV4-1 | once | CASSRGQGRFF | TGCGCCAGCAGCCGCGGACAGGGTCGGTTCTTC
TRBJ1-4 | TRBD1 | TRBV2 | NA | CASSDRDRVIANEKLFF | TGTGCCAGCAGTGACCGGGACAGGGTTATTGCTAATGAAAAACTGTTTTTT
TRBJ2-7 | TRBD1 | TRBV5-6 | NA | CASTAMKDRDSYEQYF | TGTGCCAGCACCGCGATGAAAGACAGGGACAGCTACGAGCAGTACTTC
TRBJ1-1 | NA | TRBV23-1 | once | CATLPDGLMGAFF | TGCGCCACCCTCCCCGACGGACTAATGGGAGCTTTCTTT
TRBJ1-5 | NA | TRBV7-9 | NA | CASSFGGQPRFAF | TGTGCCAGCAGCTTCGGAGGACAGCCCCGGTTCGCTTTT
TRBJ1-5 | NA | TRBV15 | NA | CATSRDSGMGQPQHF | TGTGCCACCAGCAGAGATTCCGGGATGGGTCAGCCCCAGCATTTT
TRBJ2-7 | NA | TRBV11-2 | NA | CASSSPTGLYEQYF | TGTGCCAGCAGCTCTCCTACAGGGCTCTACGAGCAGTACTTC
TRBJ1-1 | NA | TRBV5-5 | few | CASSLVQGIPIEAFF | TGTGCCAGCAGCTTGGTTCAGGGGATACCAATTGAAGCTTTCTTT
TRBJ1-6 | NA | TRBV5-4 | NA | CASSLAGYNSPLHF | TGTGCCAGCAGCCTGGCGGGTTATAATTCACCCCTCCACTTT
TRBJ2-1 | NA | TRBV14 | NA | CASSLLYNEQFF | TGTGCCAGCAGCCTACTTTACAATGAGCAGTTCTTC
TRBJ1-1 | NA | TRBV7-6 | NA | CASSLTTGQNTEAFF | TGTGCCAGCAGCCTGACCACAGGGCAGAACACTGAAGCTTTCTTT
TRBJ1-2 | TRBD1 | TRBV29-1 | NA | CSVALTGSDTF | TGCAGCGTTGCCCTGACAGGGAGTGACACCTTC
TRBJ2-1 | NA | TRBV15 | NA | CATSRDSRLAQPEQFF | TGTGCCACCAGCAGAGATTCGCGCCTAGCCCAACCCGAGCAGTTCTTC
TRBJ1-4 | TRBD1 | TRBV6-1 | NA | CASSAPGQAGKLFF | TGTGCCAGCAGTGCCCCGGGACAGGCTGGAAAACTGTTTTTT
TRBJ2-5 | NA | TRBV11-2 | NA | CASSFIETQYF | TGTGCCAGCAGCTTTATAGAGACCCAGTACTTC
TRBJ1-6 | TRBD1 | TRBV7-2 | NA | CASSPERDSNSPLHF | TGTGCCAGCAGCCCAGAACGGGACAGTAATTCACCCCTCCACTTT
TRBJ2-7 | TRBD1 | TRBV7-2 | NA | CASSLALGTAYYEQCF | TGTGCCAGCAGCTTAGCTCTTGGGACAGCATACTACGAGCAGTGCTTC
TRBJ2-3 | TRBD2 | TRBV27 | once | CASSFGGVNGDTQYF | TGTGCCAGCAGTTTTGGGGGGGTCAATGGAGATACGCAGTATTTT
TRBJ2-7 | TRBD2 | TRBV9 | once | CASSVAPRGDYEQYF | TGTGCCAGCAGCGTAGCCCCACGGGGGGACTACGAGCAGTACTTC
TRBJ1-1 | NA | TRBV5-1 | NA | CASSFGGRLVNTEAFF | TGCGCCAGCAGCTTCGGGGGGCGCCTCGTGAACACTGAAGCTTTCTTT
TRBJ1-6 | TRBD1 | TRBV7-2 | NA | CASSWDRDRVSPLHF | TGTGCCAGCAGCTGGGACCGGGACAGGGTTTCACCCCTCCACTTT
TRBJ2-2 | TRBD2 | TRBV9 | NA | CASSVGGGGNTGELFF | TGTGCCAGCAGCGTAGGTGGCGGGGGGAACACCGGGGAGCTGTTTTTT
TRBJ1-6 | NA | TRBV27 | once | CASSLRVGGSYNSPLHF | TGTGCCAGCAGTTTAAGGGTGGGGGGCTCCTATAATTCACCCCTCCACTTT
TRBJ1-1 | NA | TRBV9 | NA | CASSPDRKNTEAFF | TGTGCCAGCAGCCCCGACAGAAAAAACACTGAAGCTTTCTTT
TRBJ2-5 | TRBD1 | TRBV29-1 | NA | CSGRTGELQETQYF | TGCAGCGGACGGACAGGTGAACTGCAAGAGACCCAGTACTTC
TRBJ1-4 | NA | TRBV9 | NA | CASSVAGATNEKLFF | TGTGCCAGCAGCGTAGCGGGGGCAACTAATGAAAAACTGTTTTTT
TRBJ2-2 | NA | TRBV4-1 | NA | CASSYRDSDTGELFF | TGCGCCAGCAGCTATCGGGACTCCGACACCGGGGAGCTGTTTTTT
TRBJ2-7 | TRBD1 | TRBV5-6 | NA | CASSRGRQGFDEQYF | TGTGCCAGCAGTCGTGGAAGACAGGGGTTTGACGAGCAGTACTTC
TRBJ1-6 | TRBD1 | TRBV7-6 | NA | CASSHGTDNSPLHF | TGTGCCAGCAGCCACGGGACAGATAATTCACCCCTCCACTTT